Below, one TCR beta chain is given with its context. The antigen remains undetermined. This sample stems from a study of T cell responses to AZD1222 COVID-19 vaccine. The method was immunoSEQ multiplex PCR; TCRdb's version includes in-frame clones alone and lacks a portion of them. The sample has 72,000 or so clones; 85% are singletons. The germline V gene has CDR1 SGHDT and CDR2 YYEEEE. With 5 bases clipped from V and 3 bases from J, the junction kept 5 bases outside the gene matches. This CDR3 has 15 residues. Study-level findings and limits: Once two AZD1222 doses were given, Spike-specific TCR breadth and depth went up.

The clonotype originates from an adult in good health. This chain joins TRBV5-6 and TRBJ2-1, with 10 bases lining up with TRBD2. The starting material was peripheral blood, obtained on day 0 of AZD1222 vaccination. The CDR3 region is CASRSGTSVYNEQFF. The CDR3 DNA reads TGTGCCAGCAGATCCGGGACTAGCGTCTACAATGAGCAGTTCTTC.